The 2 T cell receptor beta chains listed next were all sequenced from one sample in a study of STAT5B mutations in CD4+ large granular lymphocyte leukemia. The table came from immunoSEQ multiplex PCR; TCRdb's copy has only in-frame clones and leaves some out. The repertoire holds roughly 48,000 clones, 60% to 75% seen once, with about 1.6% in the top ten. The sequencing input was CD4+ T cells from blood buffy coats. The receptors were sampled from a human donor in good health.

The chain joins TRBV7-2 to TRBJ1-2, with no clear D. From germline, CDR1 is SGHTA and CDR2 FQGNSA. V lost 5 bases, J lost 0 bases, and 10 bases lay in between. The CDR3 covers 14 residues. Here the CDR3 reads CASSPARTNYGYTF. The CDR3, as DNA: TGTGCCAGCAGCCCCGCGCGCACTAACTATGGCTACACCTTC.

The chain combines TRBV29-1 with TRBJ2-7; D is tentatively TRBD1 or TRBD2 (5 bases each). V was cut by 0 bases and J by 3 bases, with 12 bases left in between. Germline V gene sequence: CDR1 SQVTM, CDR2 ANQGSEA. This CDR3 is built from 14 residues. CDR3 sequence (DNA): TGCAGCGTTGAAGAACGGGGACCCGACTACGAGCAGTACTTC. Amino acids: CSVEERGPDYEQYF.